A single sample gave rise to the 12 T cell receptor beta chains below, sequenced in a study of OX40 agonist ivuxolimab in advanced cancers. Sequencing used immunoSEQ multiplex PCR; TCRdb keeps in-frame clones, though not all of them. The sample has 7,500 to 10,000 clones; about 87% are singletons. Source: CD4+ or CD8+ T cells sorted from blood, taken in a trial of the OX40 agonist ivuxolimab. The receptors come from an adult with an advanced solid tumor such as melanoma, head and neck, liver or kidney cancer.

The CDR3 reads CASSELAEQETQYF. The CDR3 DNA sequence: TGTGCCAGCAGTGAACTAGCGGAACAAGAGACCCAGTACTTC. The chain links TRBV2 to TRBJ2-5; 7 bases line up with TRBD2. Germline loops: CDR1 SNHLY, CDR2 FYNNEI. The CDR3 sequence is 14 residues long. J gave up 2 bases and V 2 bases, and 2 bases lay outside the gene matches.

The chain carries TRBV5-6 and TRBJ2-7; no clear D. CDR3 length: 11 residues. V was trimmed by 2 bases and J by 5 bases, leaving 5 bases between them. The V gene's germline CDR1 is SGHDT and CDR2 YYEEEE. The DNA of the CDR3 is TGTGCCAGCAGCTTTGTAAACGAGCAGTACTTC. This translates into CASSFVNEQYF.

V and J are TRBV6-1 and TRBJ2-7; no reliable D call. Germline-derived CDR1 and CDR2 are MNHNS and SASEGT. The CDR3 extends over 12 amino acids. The V end lost 3 bases, the J end lost 5 bases, and 8 bases lay between the germline ends. CDR3 loop: CASSDWVNEQYF. As DNA, the CDR3 is TGTGCCAGCAGTGATTGGGTGAACGAGCAGTACTTC.

This chain joins TRBV27 and TRBJ2-2, with 11 bases fitting TRBD2. The CDR3 runs 18 residues. The V and J ends lost 0 bases and 5 bases, in that order; junction bases with no gene match: 8. Germline loops: CDR1 MNHEY, CDR2 SMNVEV (reference sequence). The CDR3 coding sequence is TGTGCCAGCAGTTTATCAACCTCTCGGACTAGCGGGACCGGGGAGCTGTTTTTT. Its translation: CASSLSTSRTSGTGELFF.

The chain is built from TRBV27 and TRBJ2-7; 8 bases map to TRBD2. The ends lost 3 bases at V and 3 bases at J; junction bases unmatched: 7. This CDR3 is built from 15 residues. In germline, CDR1 is MNHEY, CDR2 SMNVEV (reference sequence). CDR3: CASSFPGRGVYEQYF. The CDR3 region has the DNA TGTGCCAGCAGTTTCCCCGGGAGGGGGGTCTACGAGCAGTACTTC.

The chain joins TRBV7-9 to TRBJ1-1; D call uncertain. Germline CDR1 and CDR2: SEHNR and FQNEAQ (reference sequence). This CDR3 region has 14 residues. Trimming took 6 bases from V and 3 from J, leaving 14 bases between them. The CDR3 DNA reads TGTGCCAGCAGTCTTCTCATTGGGGACACTGAAGCTTTCTTT. It yields the protein CASSLLIGDTEAFF.

The chain combines TRBV7-2 with TRBJ1-1, with a possible D match to TRBD1 (5 bases). The CDR3 length is 15 residues. The V end was cut by 5 bases, the J end by 0 bases, with 13 bases between. Germline V gene data show CDR1 as SGHTA and CDR2 as FQGNSA. CDR3 amino acids: CASSLPQALNTEAFF. The CDR3 bases are TGTGCCAGCAGCCTCCCACAGGCGTTGAACACTGAAGCTTTCTTT. Together with reference TRBV7-2 and TRBJ1-1, the CDR3 gives the full variable domain: GAGVSQSPSNKVTEKGKDVELRCDPISGHTALYWYRQSLGQGLEFLIYFQGNSAPDKSGLPSDRFSAERTGGSVSTLTIQRTQQEDSAVYLCASSLPQALNTEAFFGQGTRLTVV.

The J gene is TRBJ2-3, the V gene TRBV19; possible D gene TRBD1, 6 bases. Germline V gene sequence: CDR1 LNHDA, CDR2 SQIVND (reference sequence). This CDR3 contains 14 residues. Trimming left V 10 bases short and J 1 base short, with 15 bases between. This CDR3 reads CATSRGTRTDTQYF. CDR3 DNA sequence: TGTGCCACCTCGAGGGGGACCCGCACAGATACGCAGTATTTT.

The V and J genes are TRBV9 and TRBJ1-1; D is perhaps TRBD1 (5 bases). Trimming removed 2 bases at V and 4 bases at J, with 12 bases between. This CDR3 spans 14 amino acids. Germline CDR1 and CDR2: SGDLS and YYNGEE. The CDR3, as DNA: TGTGCCAGCAGCGTCGACGGAGGGGTCACTGAAGCTTTCTTT. Translation gives CASSVDGGVTEAFF.

This clone ranks as large. This rearrangement joins TRBV5-6 to TRBJ1-5; D not resolved. V was cut by 0 bases and J by 2 bases, with 3 bases left in between. The CDR3 loop spans 13 amino acids. The germline CDR1 and CDR2 sequences are SGHDT and YYEEEE. Written as DNA, the CDR3 is TGTGCCAGCAGCTTGGACGGCAATCAGCCCCAGCATTTT. This codes for CASSLDGNQPQHF.

CDR3 in DNA: TGTGCCAGCAGCCTCGACAGGGGGCTCAATTCACCCCTCCACTTT. Translation gives CASSLDRGLNSPLHF. This rearrangement joins TRBV28 to TRBJ1-6; 10 bases align to TRBD1. The CDR3 covers 15 residues. The germline V gene encodes CDR1 MDHEN and CDR2 SYDVKM. After removal of 6 bases from V and 7 bases from J, the junction contained 6 bases not matched to a gene. Variable domain in full (rest from reference TRBV28 and TRBJ1-6): DVKVTQSSRYLVKRTGEKVFLECVQDMDHENMFWYRQDPGLGLRLIYFSYDVKMKEKGDIPEGYSVSREKKERFSLILESASTNQTSMYLCASSLDRGLNSPLHFGNGTRLTVT.

The chain carries TRBV28 and TRBJ1-4; no definite D call. V lost 3 bases, J lost 0 bases, and 8 bases lay in between. From germline, CDR1 is MDHEN and CDR2 SYDVKM. The CDR3 has 15 amino acids. CDR3 loop: CASSLPGATNEKLFF. In DNA, the CDR3 is TGTGCCAGCAGTTTGCCGGGTGCAACTAATGAAAAACTGTTTTTT.